The 32 T cell receptor beta chains listed next were all sequenced from one sample in a study of cytomegalovirus exposure and HLA in healthy donors (dated 2017 in TCRdb). Library preparation used the immunoSEQ multiplex PCR assay. TCRdb mirrors the immuneACCESS table, restricted to in-frame sequences. Some clones are absent from its copies; in checked studies, under half trace to an unresolved V gene, and the reason for the others is unknown. The sample profile shows 60,000 or so clones; around 94% of them were found once. The ten top clones hold 2% to 2.5% of the sample. Input material: PBMCs. Every receptor here comes from a man aged 18-30 years in good health and CMV-seronegative.

For the CDR3, the DNA is TGTGCCAGCAGCTTAGGGCTAGCGGGAGAAGGGGATGAGCAGTTCTTC. The encoded protein is CASSLGLAGEGDEQFF. This chain joins TRBV7-2 and TRBJ2-1; 10 nucleotides line up with TRBD2. The CDR3 spans 16 residues. Germline values: CDR1 SGHTA, CDR2 FQGNSA. V dropped 1 base and J dropped 8; count of bases not matched to a gene: 8.

The chain is built from TRBV7-2 and TRBJ2-7, with TRBD1 matching over 10 bases. This CDR3 is 16 amino acids long. V was clipped by 5 bases and J by 1 base; unmatched bases: 8. The germline V gene has CDR1 SGHTA and CDR2 FQGNSA. The CDR3: CASSPSGTGVSYEQYF. The CDR3 region has the DNA TGTGCCAGCAGCCCGTCCGGGACAGGGGTTTCCTACGAGCAGTACTTC.

The table lists this clone with a count of one. The chain links TRBV5-1 to TRBJ2-7, with a tentative D call TRBD2 (6 bases). Per germline, CDR1 SGHRS and CDR2 YFSETQ. Trimming cost V 4 bases and J 3 bases, with 14 bases left between them. This CDR3 has 14 amino acids. The DNA of the CDR3 is TGCGCCAGCAGCCTGGAGGGGTTCCGCTACGAGCAGTACTTC. Translating it yields CASSLEGFRYEQYF.

In this sample, this clone turned up a few times. This chain connects TRBV19 to TRBJ1-1; tentatively, D is TRBD1 (5 bases). The CDR3 spans 13 residues. Germline V gene data show CDR1 as LNHDA and CDR2 as SQIVND (reference sequence). V was trimmed by 7 bases and J by 5 bases, leaving 14 bases between them. The CDR3 here is CASKIGVGTEAFF. The CDR3, as DNA: TGTGCCAGTAAAATAGGGGTAGGAACTGAAGCTTTCTTT. Full variable domain (outside the CDR3, taken from reference TRBV19 and TRBJ1-1): DGGITQSPKYLFRKEGQNVTLSCEQNLNHDAMYWYRQDPGQGLRLIYYSQIVNDFQKGDIAEGYSVSREKKESFPLTVTSAQKNPTAFYLCASKIGVGTEAFFGQGTRLTVV.

CDR3 bases: TGCGCCAGCAGCCAGGGACTAGCGGGACTCTACGAGCAGTACTTC. It yields the protein CASSQGLAGLYEQYF. The chain links TRBV4-3 to TRBJ2-7, with 13 bases lining up with TRBD2. Germline-derived CDR1 and CDR2 are LGHNA and YSLEER. The CDR3 contains 15 residues. The V segment lost 3 bases and the J segment 3 bases; nucleotides outside the gene matches: 2.

V is TRBV7-9 and J is TRBJ1-4; 8 positions agree with TRBD1. Per germline, CDR1 SEHNR and CDR2 FQNEAQ (reference sequence). CDR3 length: 16 amino acids. The trim removed 2 bases at V and 4 bases at J, leaving 6 bases unmatched. The CDR3 region has the DNA TGTGCCAGCAGCTTAACCGGACAGGGTGTTAATGAAAAACTGTTTTTT. This translates into CASSLTGQGVNEKLFF.

The chain uses TRBV28 and TRBJ2-2; a possible D gene is TRBD2 (5 bases). CDR1 is MDHEN and CDR2 is SYDVKM in the germline V gene. Trimming removed 8 bases at V and 8 bases at J, with 12 bases between. The CDR3 is 12 amino acids. CDR3 in DNA: TGTGCCAGCTCATCGGGGTTTGGGGAGCTGTTTTTT. It yields the protein CASSSGFGELFF. Full variable domain (missing parts from reference TRBV28 and TRBJ2-2): DVKVTQSSRYLVKRTGEKVFLECVQDMDHENMFWYRQDPGLGLRLIYFSYDVKMKEKGDIPEGYSVSREKKERFSLILESASTNQTSMYLCASSSGFGELFFGEGSRLTVL.

The chain couples TRBV19 to TRBJ2-7, with 8 bases identical to TRBD2. This CDR3 has 16 amino acids. The germline gives CDR1 LNHDA, CDR2 SQIVND (reference sequence). The trim removed 5 bases at V and 1 base at J, leaving 10 bases unmatched. CDR3 bases: TGTGCCAGTAGTTCCCCGAGCGGACTAGCTTCCTACGAGCAGTACTTC. Its protein is CASSSPSGLASYEQYF. The variable domain in full, with the rest retrieved from reference TRBV19 and TRBJ2-7, is DGGITQSPKYLFRKEGQNVTLSCEQNLNHDAMYWYRQDPGQGLRLIYYSQIVNDFQKGDIAEGYSVSREKKESFPLTVTSAQKNPTAFYLCASSSPSGLASYEQYFGPGTRLTVT.

The chain employs TRBV19 and TRBJ1-5; 10 bases are shared with TRBD1. The CDR3 loop spans 12 amino acids. The V gene end was trimmed by 10 bases and the J gene end by 7 bases; junction bases not matched to a gene: 4. The germline V gene encodes CDR1 LNHDA and CDR2 SQIVND (reference sequence). CDR3 region: CAIGQGEQPQHF. Written as DNA, the CDR3 is TGTGCCATCGGACAGGGGGAACAGCCCCAGCATTTT.

This sequence joins TRBV5-1 and TRBJ1-1; 10 bases are shared with TRBD1. J gave up 5 bases and V 4 bases, and 5 bases lay outside the gene matches. Germline V CDR1 and CDR2: SGHRS, YFSETQ. This CDR3 is built from 14 residues. In DNA form, the CDR3 reads TGCGCCAGCAGCATGGGACAGGGGCGGACTGAAGCTTTCTTT. Translation gives CASSMGQGRTEAFF.

The chain combines TRBV7-8 with TRBJ2-7; TRBD1 matches at 10 bases. From germline, CDR1 is SGHVS and CDR2 FQNEAQ. The V gene end was trimmed by 1 base and the J gene end by 5 bases; junction bases not matched to a gene: 5. The CDR3 sequence is 15 residues long. This CDR3 reads CASSLERGQGNEQYF. DNA for the CDR3: TGTGCCAGCAGCTTAGAAAGGGGACAGGGGAACGAGCAGTACTTC. The whole variable domain, remainder taken from reference TRBV7-8 and TRBJ2-7, is GAGVSQSPRYKVAKRGQDVALRCDPISGHVSLFWYQQALGQGPEFLTYFQNEAQLDKSGLPSDRFFAERPEGSVSTLKIQRTQQEDSAVYLCASSLERGQGNEQYFGPGTRLTVT.

The chain combines TRBV7-6 with TRBJ2-5; 8 bases match TRBD1. The CDR3 totals 14 residues. The V segment lost 8 bases and the J segment 5 bases; nucleotides outside the gene matches: 10. Germline assignment: CDR1 SGHVS and CDR2 FNYEAQ. CDR3 DNA: TGTGCCAGCGGCCCAGGGGGCTCTGGCGAGACCCAGTACTTC. Translated, it gives CASGPGGSGETQYF. The whole variable domain, remainder taken from reference TRBV7-6 and TRBJ2-5, is GAGVSQSPRYKVTKRGQDVALRCDPISGHVSLYWYRQALGQGPEFLTYFNYEAQQDKSGLPNDRFSAERPEGSISTLTIQRTEQRDSAMYRCASGPGGSGETQYFGPGTRLLVL.

V usage is TRBV11-2 and J usage is TRBJ2-1; 7 nucleotides agree with TRBD2. Germline V lookup: CDR1 SGHAT, CDR2 FQNNGV. The V and J ends lost 1 base and 4 bases, in that order; junction bases with no gene match: 10. The CDR3 covers 17 residues. The CDR3 region has the DNA TGTGCCAGCAGCTTAGGTCCTTCTAGCGGAATTTACAATGAGCAGTTCTTC. As protein: CASSLGPSSGIYNEQFF. The entire variable domain, with the rest obtained from reference TRBV11-2 and TRBJ2-1, is as follows: EAGVAQSPRYKIIEKRQSVAFWCNPISGHATLYWYQQILGQGPKLLIQFQNNGVVDDSQLPKDRFSAERLKGVDSTLKIQPAKLEDSAVYLCASSLGPSSGIYNEQFFGPGTRLTVL.

The chain combines TRBV5-6 with TRBJ2-3; D possibly corresponds to TRBD2 (5 bases). CDR3 length equals 14 residues. Trimming removed 2 bases from V and 3 bases from J, with 10 bases in between. Germline V CDR1 and CDR2: SGHDT, YYEEEE. In nucleotides, the CDR3 is TGTGCCAGCAGCTTTAGTGGGAGTACAGATACGCAGTATTTT. Amino acid sequence: CASSFSGSTDTQYF.

The chain combines TRBV13 with TRBJ1-3; 7 bases line up with TRBD1. V lost 5 bases to trimming and J lost 2 bases; unmatched junction nucleotides: 9. The length of the CDR3 is 16 residues. Germline lookup yields CDR1 PRHDT and CDR2 FYEKMQ (reference sequence). CDR3 sequence (DNA): TGTGCCAGCAGCCCCTCCAACAGGGGAACTGGAAACACCATATATTTT. Residues: CASSPSNRGTGNTIYF.

The chain is built from TRBV27 and TRBJ2-2; TRBD1 matches at 10 bases. CDR1 MNHEY and CDR2 SMNVEV come from the germline V gene (reference sequence). The CDR3 spans 15 residues. After removal of 2 bases from V and 6 bases from J, the junction contained 3 bases not matched to a gene. The CDR3 loop reads CASSLGDRGPGELFF. CDR3 nucleotide sequence: TGTGCCAGCAGTTTAGGGGACAGGGGACCCGGGGAGCTGTTTTTT.

The J gene is TRBJ2-1, the V gene TRBV19; no definite D call. V lost 1 base and J lost 7, with 2 bases in between. Per the germline V gene, CDR1 is LNHDA and CDR2 is SQIVND (reference sequence). The CDR3 is 11 residues long. The CDR3 region has the DNA TGTGCCAGTAGTATAGCGAATGAGCAGTTCTTC. It specifies CASSIANEQFF. Complete variable domain (other parts from reference TRBV19 and TRBJ2-1): DGGITQSPKYLFRKEGQNVTLSCEQNLNHDAMYWYRQDPGQGLRLIYYSQIVNDFQKGDIAEGYSVSREKKESFPLTVTSAQKNPTAFYLCASSIANEQFFGPGTRLTVL.

V usage is TRBV2 and J usage is TRBJ2-7, with D hard to call. The CDR3 consists of 13 residues. With 7 bases removed from V and 4 bases from J, the gap between germline ends came to 14 bases. Germline CDR1 is SNHLY and CDR2 is FYNNEI. This CDR3 is CASNGRLPYEQYF. CDR3 nucleotide sequence: TGTGCCAGCAATGGAAGACTTCCGTACGAGCAGTACTTC.

The genes are TRBV19 and TRBJ2-7; 8 bases fit TRBD2. Looked up from germline, CDR1 is LNHDA and CDR2 is SQIVND (reference sequence). With V trimmed by 4 bases and J by 2 bases, 4 bases remained unmatched. The CDR3 length is 14 residues. The CDR3 region is CASSKRESPYEQYF. CDR3 DNA: TGTGCCAGTAGTAAGCGGGAGTCCCCCTACGAGCAGTACTTC.

J is TRBJ2-1 and V is TRBV7-9; TRBD1 matches 8 bases. This CDR3 has 13 amino acids. Germline CDR1 reads SEHNR; CDR2 reads FQNEAQ (reference sequence). J gave up 5 bases and V 5 bases, and 2 bases lay outside the gene matches. The CDR3 DNA follows: TGTGCCAGCAGCCTACAGGGGGACAATGAGCAGTTCTTC. Its protein is CASSLQGDNEQFF.

The rearrangement joins TRBV15 to TRBJ2-6; a possible D gene is TRBD1 (5 bases). The V end was cut by 1 base, the J end by 1 base, with 8 bases between. Germline values: CDR1 LNHNV, CDR2 YYDKDF (reference sequence). This CDR3 region has 16 residues. CDR3 residues: CATSRAPGSGANVLTF. CDR3 in DNA: TGTGCCACCAGCAGAGCCCCAGGGTCTGGGGCCAACGTCCTGACTTTC.

The chain combines TRBV11-2 with TRBJ2-5; weak D call: TRBD2 (5 bases). Germline-derived CDR1 and CDR2 are SGHAT and FQNNGV. The CDR3 runs 13 residues. Deletions cut 5 bases from V and 2 bases from J, with 9 bases between. In DNA form, the CDR3 reads TGTGCCAGCAGCCTCGGGATTCAAGAGACCCAGTACTTC. It codes for CASSLGIQETQYF. The whole variable domain, remainder taken from reference TRBV11-2 and TRBJ2-5, is EAGVAQSPRYKIIEKRQSVAFWCNPISGHATLYWYQQILGQGPKLLIQFQNNGVVDDSQLPKDRFSAERLKGVDSTLKIQPAKLEDSAVYLCASSLGIQETQYFGPGTRLLVL.

The chain links TRBV4-1 to TRBJ2-7; the D is unclear. The CDR3 sequence is 13 residues long. Trimming pared 0 bases from V and 4 bases from J, leaving 7 bases between. Per the germline V gene, CDR1 is MGHRA and CDR2 is YSYEKL. The CDR3 here is CASSQDLRYEQYF. The CDR3, as DNA: TGCGCCAGCAGCCAAGATCTAAGATACGAGCAGTACTTC.

This chain connects TRBV4-1 to TRBJ2-3, with 7 bases that match TRBD2. V trimming: 1 base; J trimming: 0 bases; junction bases outside the gene matches: 1. CDR1 is MGHRA, CDR2 YSYEKL, per germline. This CDR3 has 15 residues. The CDR3 reads CASSQGSGSTDTQYF. CDR3 bases: TGCGCCAGCAGCCAAGGTAGCGGGAGCACAGATACGCAGTATTTT.

The chain recombines TRBV19 with TRBJ1-2; D is undetermined. Deletions cut 4 bases from V and 0 bases from J, with 3 bases between. Germline lookup yields CDR1 LNHDA and CDR2 SQIVND (reference sequence). The CDR3 sequence is 12 residues long. The CDR3: CASSTTNYGYTF. The CDR3 DNA reads TGTGCCAGTAGTACAACTAACTATGGCTACACCTTC.

This clone was counted only a few times. The J gene is TRBJ2-3, the V gene TRBV2; 7 bases map to TRBD2. CDR1 SNHLY and CDR2 FYNNEI come from the germline V gene. Unmatched junction bases numbered 5, after V lost 7 bases and J lost 1 base. This CDR3 has 14 residues. The CDR3 loop is CASNRAGGTDTQYF. The CDR3 nucleotides are TGTGCCAGCAACCGGGCGGGGGGCACAGATACGCAGTATTTT.

The chain has TRBV29-1 and TRBJ2-3, with D possibly being TRBD2 (6 bases). This CDR3 contains 13 residues. Germline assignment: CDR1 SQVTM and CDR2 ANQGSEA. Trimming took off 5 bases at V and 8 bases at J, with 17 bases between the two ends. CDR3 loop: CSVMGLYLATQYF. DNA of the CDR3: TGCAGCGTTATGGGACTGTACCTAGCTACGCAGTATTTT.

The chain is built from TRBV28 and TRBJ2-1, with D tentatively TRBD1 (6 bases). The CDR3 is 14 amino acids. V lost 6 bases and J 8 bases, leaving 17 bases between the germline ends. Per germline, CDR1 MDHEN and CDR2 SYDVKM. The CDR3 loop reads CASSSYRDRDEQFF. The CDR3 DNA follows: TGTGCCAGCAGCTCCTACAGGGATCGCGATGAGCAGTTCTTC.

This sequence joins TRBV7-9 and TRBJ2-1, with D uncertain. The V and J ends lost 8 bases and 0 bases respectively, with 14 bases between them. Germline CDR1 is SEHNR and CDR2 is FQNEAQ (reference sequence). The CDR3 contains 15 residues. CDR3 DNA sequence: TGTGCCAGCCCCTCGCCAAATAGCTCCTACAATGAGCAGTTCTTC. Protein product: CASPSPNSSYNEQFF.

V and J are TRBV7-9 and TRBJ1-2; TRBD1 matches at 12 bases. Germline V gene lookup returns CDR1 SEHNR and CDR2 FQNEAQ (reference sequence). The J segment lost 6 bases and the V segment lost 2 bases, leaving 7 bases of the junction unmatched. The CDR3 has 16 amino acids. The CDR3 DNA sequence: TGTGCCAGCAGCTTAACTCCGGGACAGGGGGCGCATGGCTACACCTTC. Protein product: CASSLTPGQGAHGYTF.

In this sample, this clone turned up once. The V gene is TRBV15, the J gene TRBJ2-7; TRBD2 matches at 12 bases. This CDR3 contains 16 residues. V gave up 1 base and J gave up 5 bases; unmatched junction bases: 6. Germline V gene data show CDR1 as LNHNV and CDR2 as YYDKDF (reference sequence). The CDR3: CATSRAQLAGGDEQYF. In DNA form, the CDR3 reads TGTGCCACCAGCAGAGCCCAACTAGCGGGAGGCGACGAGCAGTACTTC.

The J gene is TRBJ2-7, the V gene TRBV28, with 8 bases identical to TRBD1. Germline CDR1 MDHEN, CDR2 SYDVKM. The V and J ends lost 2 bases and 6 bases, in that order; junction bases with no gene match: 6. The CDR3 length is 14 residues. The CDR3 region has the DNA TGTGCCAGCAGTTTACAGGACAGGGCCGCCGAGCAGTACTTC. Protein: CASSLQDRAAEQYF.